These T cell receptor beta chains were read from a single sample in a study of Ad26.COV2.S vaccination and SARS-CoV-2 variants. TCRdb's table, derived via immunoSEQ multiplex PCR, lists solely in-frame clones and lacks some. The sample yields approximately 450,000 clones, 80% to 95% seen once. Here the sequenced sample was peripheral blood, taken in a trial of Ad26.COV2.S vaccine versus placebo. The receptors shown here come from a person aged 18-65 years who received the Ad26.COV2.S COVID-19 vaccine or a placebo. Both conserved end residues are part of each CDR3. A D gene is named only where the DNA matches it firmly. Clone size appears in some rows only: once, few, many, or a class for an expanded clone.

>TRBD1|few|TRBJ1-4|TRBV5-1
TGCGCCAGCAGCTTACAGGGGCAGAATGAAAAACTGTTTTTT
CASSLQGQNEKLFF
>NA|NA|TRBJ1-6|TRBV6-5
TGTGCCAGCAGTTACTCTGGCGGGAATTCACCCCTCCACTTT
CASSYSGGNSPLHF
>NA|NA|TRBJ1-2|TRBV7-9
TGTGCCAGCGAATACGACCAAAATGGCTACACCTTC
CASEYDQNGYTF
>NA|once|TRBJ2-7|TRBV12-3/TRBV12-4
TGTGCCAGCAGTTTGGAGGGGTACGAGCAGTACTTC
CASSLEGYEQYF
>NA|NA|TRBJ2-7|TRBV11-2
TGTGCCAGCGGTTTTCGGGGGACTTACGAGCAGTACTTC
CASGFRGTYEQYF
>NA|NA|TRBJ1-2|TRBV7-8
TGTGCCAGCAGCTTAGGGCTTGGTCAGTCTGGTGGCTACACCTTC
CASSLGLGQSGGYTF
>TRBD1|few|TRBJ1-6|TRBV30
TGTGCCTGGAGTTTAGGGACAGCCAATTCACCCCTCCACTTT
CAWSLGTANSPLHF
>NA|NA|TRBJ1-4|TRBV10-3
TGTGCCATCAGTAAGGGCGGTAATGAAAAACTGTTTTTT
CAISKGGNEKLFF
>NA|once|TRBJ1-1|TRBV28
TGTGCCAGCAGCCACACAGGGCTGAACACTGAAGCTTTCTTT
CASSHTGLNTEAFF
>NA|NA|TRBJ1-1|TRBV24-1
TGTGCCACCAGTGATTCTTCGACAGGTCCTATGAACACTGAAGCTTTCTTT
CATSDSSTGPMNTEAFF
>NA|NA|TRBJ2-1|TRBV7-9
TGTGCCAGCAGCTTGGGGCCGAGGGATCGGTACAATGAGCAGTTCTTC
CASSLGPRDRYNEQFF
>TRBD2|NA|TRBJ2-7|TRBV7-3
TGTGCCAGCAGCTTAACTGGGACTAGCGGGAATCCCTACGAGCAGTACTTC
CASSLTGTSGNPYEQYF
>TRBD1|NA|TRBJ1-2|TRBV9
TGTGCCAGCAGCGTAGACGGGACAGGGGATCCTGGCTACACCTTC
CASSVDGTGDPGYTF
>NA|NA|TRBJ2-5|TRBV4-3
TGCGCCAGCAGCCAGGGTGGACAGACCCAAGAGACCCAGTACTTC
CASSQGGQTQETQYF
>NA|NA|TRBJ2-3|TRBV28
TGTGCCAGCAGTTTATCCGGGGGTAGGAAAGATACGCAGTATTTT
CASSLSGGRKDTQYF
>NA|NA|TRBJ1-3|TRBV4-3
TGCGCCAGCAGCCAAGACAGCAGCTCTGGAAACACCATATATTTT
CASSQDSSSGNTIYF
>NA|NA|TRBJ2-5|TRBV2
TGTGCCAGCATCGGACAGCTACAAGAGACCCAGTACTTC
CASIGQLQETQYF
>NA|NA|TRBJ2-2|TRBV9
TGTGCCAGCAGCCTCACGGGTGGGGGGAACACCGGGGAGCTGTTTTTT
CASSLTGGGNTGELFF
>TRBD1|NA|TRBJ2-3|TRBV28
TGTGCCAGCAGTTCTATCCGGGACAGGGGTACAGATACGCAGTATTTT
CASSSIRDRGTDTQYF
>NA|NA|TRBJ1-1|TRBV7-9
TGTGCCAGCAGCTCGGGGCTACCATTGAACACTGAAGCTTTCTTT
CASSSGLPLNTEAFF
>TRBD2|NA|TRBJ2-1|TRBV24-1
TGTGCCACCAGTGACACTAGCGGTGACAATGAGCAGTTCTTC
CATSDTSGDNEQFF
>NA|NA|TRBJ2-7|TRBV5-1
TGCGCCAGCAGCTATGACTCCTACGAGCAGTACTTC
CASSYDSYEQYF
>TRBD2|NA|TRBJ2-2|TRBV29-1
TGCAGCGTTGGGGGGGGATGGGCTAGCGTAAGGGAGCTGTTTTTT
CSVGGGWASVRELFF
>NA|NA|TRBJ2-7|TRBV6-5
TGTGCCAGCAACAGAGGCTACGAGCAGTACTTC
CASNRGYEQYF
>NA|NA|TRBJ1-1|TRBV18
TGTGCCAGCTCACCACCGGGCGGGAACACTGAAGCTTTCTTT
CASSPPGGNTEAFF
>TRBD2|NA|TRBJ2-3|TRBV6-4
TGTGCCAGCAGTGACTCCAAAGGACTAGCGGTCACAGATACGCAGTATTTT
CASSDSKGLAVTDTQYF
>NA|NA|TRBJ2-1|TRBV28
TGTGCCAGCAGGACAGGGAGGAATGAGCAGTTCTTC
CASRTGRNEQFF
>TRBD1|NA|TRBJ1-4|TRBV19
TGTGCCAGTAGTCCTCGGACAGGGGTGAATGAAAAACTGTTTTTT
CASSPRTGVNEKLFF
>NA|once|TRBJ2-3|TRBV5-5
TGTGCCAGCAGCTCCCGGGGGAGCCCCACAGATACGCAGTATTTT
CASSSRGSPTDTQYF
>TRBD1|NA|TRBJ1-1|TRBV5-1
TGCGCCAGCAGCTTGGGGGACAGGGTTCGAACGGTCGACACTGAAGCTTTCTTT
CASSLGDRVRTVDTEAFF
>NA|NA|TRBJ2-7|TRBV28
TGTGCCAGTTTAAGTGGAGGGGGGTACGAGCAGTACTTC
CASLSGGGYEQYF
>NA|NA|TRBJ2-2|TRBV24-1
TGTGCCACCACGGACGCGAACACCGGGGAGCTGTTTTTT
CATTDANTGELFF
>NA|NA|TRBJ2-5|TRBV19
TGTGCCAGTAGTATTGGGTCACTAGCTGAAGAGACCCAGTACTTC
CASSIGSLAEETQYF
>TRBD2|NA|TRBJ2-1|TRBV9
TGTGCCAGCAGCGTAGGAGGGCTAGCGGGAGTGAATGAGCAGTTCTTC
CASSVGGLAGVNEQFF
>TRBD2|few|TRBJ2-5|TRBV4-3
TGCGCCAGCAGCCCTTCGGGACTAGATAGAGAGACCCAGTACTTC
CASSPSGLDRETQYF
>TRBD1|NA|TRBJ1-6|TRBV5-6
TGTGCCAGCAGCTTGGGTCTCCCAGGGGGCGGGTCACCCCTCCACTTT
CASSLGLPGGGSPLHF
>TRBD1|NA|TRBJ2-3|TRBV7-8
TGTGCCAGCAGCTTAGAGGTGGAGGACAGGAGAGGGACAGATACGCAGTATTTT
CASSLEVEDRRGTDTQYF
>TRBD1|NA|TRBJ2-7|TRBV6-5
TGTGCCAGCAGACCGGGACAGACCTACGAGCAGTACTTC
CASRPGQTYEQYF
>NA|NA|TRBJ2-7|TRBV29-1
TGCAGCGTCGCTCAGGGCTACGAGCAGTACTTC
CSVAQGYEQYF
>NA|NA|TRBJ1-5|TRBV19
TGTGCCAGTAGGTCAGGAGGGGGGCTCAGTCAGCCCCAGCATTTT
CASRSGGGLSQPQHF
>TRBD1|NA|TRBJ2-7|TRBV27
TGTGCCAGCACCTCTACAGGGGCTCGCCTCGAGCAGTACTTC
CASTSTGARLEQYF
>NA|NA|TRBJ2-1|TRBV7-8
TGTGCCAGCAGCGCAGGATCGGTACGGAGCTCCTACAATGAGCAGTTCTTC
CASSAGSVRSSYNEQFF
>NA|NA|TRBJ1-2|TRBV14
TGTGCCAGCAGCCGGGTGGCAGGGGCCGGCTACACCTTC
CASSRVAGAGYTF
>NA|NA|TRBJ1-3|TRBV30
TGTGCCTGGAGTGTAGGGCGGCGTTCTGGAAACACCATATATTTT
CAWSVGRRSGNTIYF
>NA|NA|TRBJ2-7|TRBV5-1
TGCGCCAGCAGGCTCACGTACTGGGTCTACGAGCAGTACTTC
CASRLTYWVYEQYF
>TRBD2|NA|TRBJ2-1|TRBV9
TGTGCCAGCAGCGTAGGACTAGCGGGAGAATCGTACAATGAGCAGTTCTTC
CASSVGLAGESYNEQFF
>NA|NA|TRBJ1-6|TRBV6-5
TGTGCCAGCAGTTTGAAGGGGCGCCTCCATAATTCACCCCTCCACTTT
CASSLKGRLHNSPLHF
>NA|NA|TRBJ2-2|TRBV28
TGTGCCAGCAGTTTGGCGGGGTACCGTGGGTCCGGGGAGCTGTTTTTT
CASSLAGYRGSGELFF
>NA|NA|TRBJ2-7|TRBV11-2
TGTGCCAGCAGCTTAGCGGCTTTTAACTACGAGCAGTACTTC
CASSLAAFNYEQYF